The 22 T cell receptor beta chains below come from one sample, sequenced in a study of T cells after posttransplantation cyclophosphamide. Method: immunoSEQ multiplex PCR; TCRdb's copy keeps in-frame clones and lacks some. The profile covers about 6,500 clones, with roughly four fifths appearing a single time and 20% to 25% taken by the ten largest. Cyclophosphamide on days +3 and +4 followed busulfan-fludarabine conditioning and a marrow graft. Sequenced material: PBMCs, taken approximately 230 weeks after allogeneic stem cell transplant with posttransplant cyclophosphamide. The receptors shown here come from a male patient between 25 and 39 years old who received an allogeneic stem cell transplant from a related donor, was CMV-positive, and had acute GVHD only. Certain T cells may be donor cells from the graft.

This clone was detected only once. The rearrangement uses TRBV4-3 and TRBJ1-1, with a possible D match to TRBD1 (5 bases). The CDR3 totals 15 residues. The V end was cut by 4 bases, the J end by 1 base, with 13 bases between. Germline CDR1 LGHNA, CDR2 YSLEER. CDR3: CASSPGLGGNTEAFF. CDR3 sequence (DNA): TGCGCCAGCAGCCCGGGGCTGGGAGGGAACACTGAAGCTTTCTTT.

This clone was counted once. The chain recombines TRBV5-1 with TRBJ1-2; 9 bases are shared with TRBD1. The trim removed 0 bases at V and 1 base at J, leaving 13 bases unmatched. Looked up from germline, CDR1 is SGHRS and CDR2 is YFSETQ. The CDR3 extends over 19 amino acids. DNA for the CDR3: TGCGCCAGCAGCTTGGTGACGGGACAGGGAAAAAAAAATAACTATGGCTACACCTTC. It yields the protein CASSLVTGQGKKNNYGYTF. Looking up the rest from reference TRBV5-1 and TRBJ1-2 gives the full variable domain: KAGVTQTPRYLIKTRGQQVTLSCSPISGHRSVSWYQQTPGQGLQFLFEYFSETQRNKGNFPGRFSGRQFSNSRSEMNVSTLELGDSALYLCASSLVTGQGKKNNYGYTFGSGTRLTVV.

The chain has TRBV7-8 and TRBJ1-5; the match to TRBD1 covers 9 bases. Per germline, CDR1 SGHVS and CDR2 FQNEAQ. V was pared by 5 bases and J by 0 bases, with 5 bases of the junction left unmatched. CDR3 length equals 16 residues. CDR3 nucleotide sequence: TGTGCCAGCAGCCCCGGGACAGGGCATAGCAATCAGCCCCAGCATTTT. Its protein product is CASSPGTGHSNQPQHF.

J is TRBJ2-1 and V is TRBV28; possible D gene TRBD2, 6 bases. Between the trimmed V and J ends, which lost 6 bases and 4 bases, there was a span of 10 bases. The CDR3 is made up of 13 amino acids. Germline values: CDR1 MDHEN, CDR2 SYDVKM. CDR3 loop: CASRPGGYNEQFF. In DNA, the CDR3 is TGTGCCAGCAGGCCCGGGGGTTACAATGAGCAGTTCTTC.

A remark on this clone: At one end the junction does not follow the germline gene, possibly because of a read error. The chain joins TRBV29-1 to TRBJ2-7, with TRBD1 matching 7 bases. CDR1 and CDR2 from the germline V gene are SQVTM and ANQGSEA. This CDR3 is 11 amino acids long. CDR3 nucleotide sequence: TGCAGCGTTGAAGATCTAGGGGGCCATTTCTTC. Translation gives CSVEDLGGHFF.

The chain is built from TRBV30 and TRBJ1-5; 7 bases agree with TRBD1. The germline gives CDR1 GTSNPN, CDR2 SVGIG (reference sequence). This CDR3 spans 14 amino acids. V was clipped by 0 bases and J by 9 bases; unmatched bases: 8. This chain's CDR3 is CAWSVERGGLPQHF. The CDR3 DNA sequence: TGTGCCTGGAGTGTTGAGAGAGGGGGCTTGCCCCAGCATTTT.

This clone appeared a single time. The chain links TRBV6-1 to TRBJ1-2; D not certain. The CDR3 runs 13 residues. V lost 0 bases, J lost 5 bases, and 7 bases lay in between. CDR1 and CDR2 (germline): MNHNS, SASEGT. This chain's CDR3 is CASSEARGYGYTF. CDR3 bases: TGTGCCAGCAGTGAAGCGCGCGGGTATGGCTACACCTTC.

This clone came up a few times. The V gene is TRBV7-2, the J gene TRBJ1-2; D gene unclear. The CDR3 is made up of 15 amino acids. In germline, CDR1 is SGHTA, CDR2 FQGNSA. V dropped 1 base and J dropped 4 bases, with 13 bases sitting between them. CDR3 region: CASSLDWARRYGYTF. Written as DNA, the CDR3 is TGTGCCAGCAGCTTAGATTGGGCCAGGCGCTATGGCTACACCTTC.

This clone was counted only a few times. The rearrangement links TRBV7-9 to TRBJ1-6, with D perhaps TRBD1 (6 bases). There are 14 residues in the CDR3. Germline V gene lookup returns CDR1 SEHNR and CDR2 FQNEAQ (reference sequence). The V end was cut by 4 bases, the J end by 5 bases, with 9 bases between. The CDR3 region is CASSSGQNNSPLHF. The CDR3 region has the DNA TGTGCCAGCAGCTCCGGACAGAATAATTCACCCCTCCACTTT. The full variable domain, completed using reference TRBV7-9 and TRBJ1-6, is DTGVSQNPRHKITKRGQNVTFRCDPISEHNRLYWYRQTLGQGPEFLTYFQNEAQLEKSRLLSDRFSAERPKGSFSTLEIQRTEQGDSAMYLCASSSGQNNSPLHFGNGTRLTVT.

This clone was seen only a few times. This chain joins TRBV4-1 and TRBJ2-2; unclear D gene. In germline, CDR1 is MGHRA, CDR2 YSYEKL. V was pared by 4 bases and J by 2 bases, with 14 bases between. The CDR3 is made up of 16 amino acids. CDR3 DNA sequence: TGCGCCAGCAGCCCCGGAAGCCTACTAAACACCGGGGAGCTGTTTTTT. Encoded protein: CASSPGSLLNTGELFF.

The chain is built from TRBV5-1 and TRBJ1-1; D unresolved. Germline V gene sequence: CDR1 SGHRS, CDR2 YFSETQ. The CDR3 totals 16 residues. V shed 6 bases and J shed 2 bases, with 20 bases lying between them. The CDR3 is CASKASLGAANTEAFF. The CDR3 DNA is TGCGCCAGCAAAGCATCCCTCGGAGCAGCAAACACTGAAGCTTTCTTT.

This clone was counted a single time. This chain connects TRBV15 to TRBJ2-7, with TRBD2 identical over 11 bases. This CDR3 contains 19 residues. The ends lost 1 base at V and 0 bases at J; junction bases unmatched: 11. Germline loops: CDR1 LNHNV, CDR2 YYDKDF (reference sequence). CDR3 residues: CATSRGGLAGGSSSYEQYF. The CDR3 DNA is TGTGCCACCAGCAGAGGAGGGCTAGCGGGGGGCTCCAGCTCCTACGAGCAGTACTTC. The whole variable domain, filled in from reference TRBV15 and TRBJ2-7, reads DAMVIQNPRYQVTQFGKPVTLSCSQTLNHNVMYWYQQKSSQAPKLLFHYYDKDFNNEADTPDNFQSRRPNTSFCFLDIRSPGLGDTAMYLCATSRGGLAGGSSSYEQYFGPGTRLTVT.

The genes are TRBV4-3 and TRBJ2-3; TRBD2 matches 12 bases. V lost 1 base to trimming and J lost 5 bases; unmatched junction nucleotides: 10. The CDR3 spans 18 residues. Germline V gives CDR1 LGHNA, CDR2 YSLEER. The CDR3 reads CASSQVQASGGAKDTQYF. CDR3 DNA sequence: TGCGCCAGCAGCCAAGTGCAAGCTAGCGGGGGGGCAAAAGATACGCAGTATTTT.

The J gene is TRBJ1-4, the V gene TRBV7-2; TRBD1 aligns across 8 bases. The V segment lost 1 base and the J segment 2 bases; nucleotides outside the gene matches: 6. The germline V gene encodes CDR1 SGHTA and CDR2 FQGNSA. This CDR3 comprises 17 residues. The CDR3, as DNA: TGTGCCAGCAGCTTAGTCAGGGGGCGAGGGACTAATGAAAAACTGTTTTTT. This sequence encodes CASSLVRGRGTNEKLFF.

The chain recombines TRBV9 with TRBJ2-7, with TRBD1 identical over 7 bases. From germline, CDR1 is SGDLS and CDR2 YYNGEE. Losses at the gene ends were 9 bases for V and 9 bases for J; bases not matched to a gene: 6. This CDR3 contains 10 residues. The DNA of the CDR3 is TGTGCCACCCCAGGGGGTCGGCAGTACTTC. Residues: CATPGGRQYF.

This chain links TRBV28 with TRBJ2-2, with D tentatively TRBD2 (6 bases). The CDR3 runs to 16 residues. The V gene lost 1 base and the J gene lost 5 bases, with 14 bases spanning the gap. Germline V gives CDR1 MDHEN, CDR2 SYDVKM. The DNA for the CDR3 is TGTGCCAGCAGTTTATCGGCAGGGAGGTGGACCGGGGAGCTGTTTTTT. Amino acid sequence: CASSLSAGRWTGELFF.

The chain couples TRBV11-3 to TRBJ2-3; 7 bases agree with TRBD1. Germline V gene data show CDR1 as SGHNT and CDR2 as YENEEA. After removal of 5 bases from V and 3 bases from J, the junction contained 5 bases not matched to a gene. This CDR3 is built from 14 residues. The CDR3 DNA follows: TGTGCCAGCAGCCCAGGACAGGCGACAGATACGCAGTATTTT. Translated, it gives CASSPGQATDTQYF. Using reference TRBV11-3 and TRBJ2-3 for the parts outside the CDR3, the full variable domain is EAGVVQSPRYKIIEKKQPVAFWCNPISGHNTLYWYLQNLGQGPELLIRYENEEAVDDSQLPKDRFSAERLKGVDSTLKIQPAELGDSAVYLCASSPGQATDTQYFGPGTRLTVL.

V is TRBV7-3 and J is TRBJ2-1, with unresolved D. Germline lookup yields CDR1 SGHTA and CDR2 FQGTGA. The CDR3 runs 15 residues. V lost 3 bases, J lost 0 bases, and 9 bases lay in between. CDR3 nucleotides: TGTGCCAGCAGCTTCCGAAAGAGCTCCTACAATGAGCAGTTCTTC. Translating it yields CASSFRKSSYNEQFF.

The chain uses TRBV5-1 and TRBJ1-5; D is possibly TRBD1 (5 bases). Looked up from germline, CDR1 is SGHRS and CDR2 is YFSETQ. Trimming shortened V by 5 bases and J by 1 base, and 16 bases separated the two germline ends. The CDR3 spans 16 residues. Written as DNA, the CDR3 is TGCGCCAGCAGTTGGGGGACGGGAGGGAGCAATCAGCCCCAGCATTTT. It encodes CASSWGTGGSNQPQHF.

The rearrangement links TRBV4-3 to TRBJ1-4; 9 bases fit TRBD1. CDR3 size: 15 residues. CDR1 and CDR2 from the germline V gene are LGHNA and YSLEER. Losses at the gene ends were 4 bases for V and 6 bases for J; bases not matched to a gene: 6. CDR3 nucleotides: TGCGCCAGCAGCCCATACAGGGGGCAAGATGAAAAACTGTTTTTT. Amino acid sequence: CASSPYRGQDEKLFF.

The rearrangement links TRBV27 to TRBJ2-5; tentative D call: TRBD1 (5 bases). Germline CDR1 and CDR2: MNHEY and SMNVEV (reference sequence). V was pared by 3 bases and J by 4 bases, with 9 bases between. CDR3 size: 13 residues. The CDR3 DNA reads as TGTGCCAGCAGTTTGGGGCGAGTAGAGACCCAGTACTTC. Amino acids: CASSLGRVETQYF.

The chain carries TRBV11-3 and TRBJ2-7, with 7 bases fitting TRBD1. The CDR3 consists of 14 residues. The ends lost 4 bases at V and 2 bases at J; junction bases unmatched: 5. Per the germline V gene, CDR1 is SGHNT and CDR2 is YENEEA. The CDR3 DNA follows: TGTGCCAGCAGCTGGACGGGACAGCCCTACGAGCAGTACTTC. This codes for CASSWTGQPYEQYF.